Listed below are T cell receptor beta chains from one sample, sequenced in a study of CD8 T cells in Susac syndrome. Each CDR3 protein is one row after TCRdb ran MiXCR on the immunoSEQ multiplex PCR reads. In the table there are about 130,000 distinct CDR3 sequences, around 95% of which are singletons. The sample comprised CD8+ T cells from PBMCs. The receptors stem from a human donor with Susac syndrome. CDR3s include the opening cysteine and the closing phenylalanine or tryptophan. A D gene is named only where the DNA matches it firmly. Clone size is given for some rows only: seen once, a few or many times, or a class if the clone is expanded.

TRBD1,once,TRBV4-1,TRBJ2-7,CASSPVTGAYEQYF,TGCGCCAGCAGCCCTGTAACAGGGGCCTACGAGCAGTACTTC
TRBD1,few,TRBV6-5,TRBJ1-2,CASSLEGANGYTF,TGTGCCAGCAGTTTGGAGGGGGCTAATGGCTACACCTTC
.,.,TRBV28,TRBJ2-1,CASSLRQAYNEQFF,TGTGCCAGCAGTTTAAGACAAGCCTACAATGAGCAGTTCTTC
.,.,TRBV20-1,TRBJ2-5,CSARGGETQYF,TGCAGTGCTAGGGGCGGGGAGACCCAGTACTTC
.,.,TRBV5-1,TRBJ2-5,CASSLDRFSQETQYF,TGCGCCAGCAGCTTAGACAGGTTCTCCCAAGAGACCCAGTACTTC
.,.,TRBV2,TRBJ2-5,CASGGMTQQETQYF,TGTGCCAGCGGGGGGATGACTCAACAAGAGACCCAGTACTTC
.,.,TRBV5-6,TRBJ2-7,CASRDRSLTYEQYF,TGTGCCAGCAGGGACAGATCATTGACCTACGAGCAGTACTTC
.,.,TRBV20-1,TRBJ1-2,CSALPPGNGGYTF,TGCAGTGCCCTACCTCCGGGAAACGGGGGCTACACCTTC
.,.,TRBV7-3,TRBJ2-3,CASSARGSDTQYF,TGTGCCAGCAGCGCCCGGGGTTCAGATACGCAGTATTTT
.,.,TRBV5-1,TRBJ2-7,CASTPQGSYEQYF,TGCGCCAGCACGCCGCAGGGAAGCTACGAGCAGTACTTC
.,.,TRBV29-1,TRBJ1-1,CSVEDRSRLPGAFF,TGCAGCGTTGAAGATCGTTCCCGGCTCCCGGGAGCTTTCTTT
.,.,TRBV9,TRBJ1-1,CASSGSGKNTEAFF,TGTGCCAGCAGCGGGTCTGGGAAGAACACTGAAGCTTTCTTT
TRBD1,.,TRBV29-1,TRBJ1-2,CSVPNRDRGGYGYTF,TGCAGCGTTCCAAACCGGGACAGGGGAGGATATGGCTACACCTTC
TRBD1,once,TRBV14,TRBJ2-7,CASSQDQQGARYEQYF,TGTGCCAGCAGCCAAGACCAACAGGGGGCTCGCTACGAGCAGTACTTC
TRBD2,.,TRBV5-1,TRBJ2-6,CASSFEGTTGANVLTF,TGCGCCAGCAGCTTCGAAGGGACTACTGGGGCCAACGTCCTGACTTTC
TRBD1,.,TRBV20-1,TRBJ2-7,CSAGLDWGQNLYEQYF,TGCAGTGCCGGGCTGGATTGGGGACAGAACCTCTACGAGCAGTACTTC
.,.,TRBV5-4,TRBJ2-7,CASSPRWDASNEQYF,TGTGCCAGCAGTCCGAGATGGGACGCCTCCAACGAGCAGTACTTC
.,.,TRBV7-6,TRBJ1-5,CASSFGSDQPQHF,TGTGCCAGCAGCTTTGGTTCTGATCAGCCCCAGCATTTT
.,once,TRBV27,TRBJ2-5,CASSIYRDGQETQYF,TGTGCCAGCAGTATCTACCGGGACGGACAAGAGACCCAGTACTTC
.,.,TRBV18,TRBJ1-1,CASSPQHRNTEAFF,TGTGCCAGCTCACCACAACACAGGAACACTGAAGCTTTCTTT
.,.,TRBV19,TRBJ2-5,CASTLGETQYF,TGTGCCAGTACCCTCGGGGAGACCCAGTACTTC
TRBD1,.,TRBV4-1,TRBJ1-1,CASSSGQGQLNEAFF,TGCGCCAGCAGCTCGGGACAGGGGCAATTGAACGAAGCTTTCTTT
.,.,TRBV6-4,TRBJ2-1,CASSQGGVYNEQFF,TGTGCCAGCAGCCAGGGGGGGGTATACAATGAGCAGTTCTTC
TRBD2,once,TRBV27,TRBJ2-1,CASSTLPGLAGDGEQFF,TGTGCCAGCAGTACCCTCCCGGGACTAGCGGGAGATGGGGAGCAGTTCTTC
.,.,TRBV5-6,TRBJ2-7,CASSSIIQEVRNHEQYF,TGTGCCAGCAGCTCCATCATCCAGGAGGTTAGAAACCACGAGCAGTACTTC
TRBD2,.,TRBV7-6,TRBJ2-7,CASSLAVTSGRADEQYF,TGTGCCAGCAGCTTAGCGGTGACTAGCGGGAGGGCCGACGAGCAGTACTTC
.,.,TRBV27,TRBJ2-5,CASSLSPRETQYF,TGTGCCAGCAGTCTATCCCCCCGGGAGACCCAGTACTTC
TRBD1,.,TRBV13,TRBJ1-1,CASSSPDRVNTEAFF,TGTGCCAGCAGCTCCCCCGACAGGGTGAACACTGAAGCTTTCTTT
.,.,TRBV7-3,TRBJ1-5,CASSPGNSNQPQHF,TGTGCCAGCAGCCCCGGAAACAGCAATCAGCCCCAGCATTTT
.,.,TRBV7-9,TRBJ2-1,CASGPPGLVNEQFF,TGTGCCAGCGGGCCACCGGGATTAGTTAATGAGCAGTTCTTC
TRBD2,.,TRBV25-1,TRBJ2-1,CASSERPAGDSYNEQFF,TGTGCCAGCAGTGAAAGGCCAGCGGGAGACTCCTACAATGAGCAGTTCTTC
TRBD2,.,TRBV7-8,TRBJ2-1,CASSNTSGTYNEQFF,TGTGCCAGCAGCAATACTAGCGGGACTTACAATGAGCAGTTCTTC
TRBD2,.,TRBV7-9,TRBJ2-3,CATDLETSGSADTQYF,TGTGCCACCGACCTCGAGACTAGCGGGAGTGCAGATACGCAGTATTTT
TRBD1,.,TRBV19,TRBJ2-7,CASSAGTAEQYF,TGTGCCAGTAGTGCCGGGACAGCAGAGCAGTACTTC
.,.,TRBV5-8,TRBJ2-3,CASSSGSGSTDTQYF,TGTGCCAGCAGCTCCGGGTCGGGGAGCACAGATACGCAGTATTTT
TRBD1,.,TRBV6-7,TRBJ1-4,CASSYSGQGRVGGEKLFF,TGTGCCAGCAGTTACTCGGGACAGGGGAGAGTCGGAGGTGAAAAACTGTTTTTT
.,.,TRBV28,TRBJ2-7,CASSYRIGQAGEQYF,TGTGCCAGCAGTTACCGTATCGGGCAGGCGGGCGAGCAGTACTTC
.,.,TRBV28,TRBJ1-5,CASSLWSEDQPQHF,TGTGCCAGCAGTTTATGGTCGGAAGATCAGCCCCAGCATTTT
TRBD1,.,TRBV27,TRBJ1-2,CASSAGQGVIYGYTF,TGTGCCAGCAGTGCGGGACAGGGGGTAATCTATGGCTACACCTTC
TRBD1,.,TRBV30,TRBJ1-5,CAWSGDRVNQPQHF,TGTGCCTGGAGCGGGGACAGGGTCAATCAGCCCCAGCATTTT
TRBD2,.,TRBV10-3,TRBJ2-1,CAIKVGLAGYNEQFF,TGTGCCATCAAGGTTGGACTAGCGGGGTACAATGAGCAGTTCTTC
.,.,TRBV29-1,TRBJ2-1,CSVDPTDNEQFF,TGCAGCGTTGACCCGACCGACAATGAGCAGTTCTTC
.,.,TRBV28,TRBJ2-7,CATTDSTGLEQYF,TGTGCCACCACCGACAGCACGGGCCTCGAGCAGTACTTC
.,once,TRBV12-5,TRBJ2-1,CASGLDVFKTDEQFF,TGTGCTAGTGGTTTGGATGTCTTCAAAACAGATGAGCAGTTCTTC
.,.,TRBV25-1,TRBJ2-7,CASSGGTDNYFNEQYF,TGTGCCAGCAGTGGAGGGACGGACAATTATTTCAACGAGCAGTACTTC
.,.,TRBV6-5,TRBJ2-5,CASSYSTPADKTQYF,TGTGCCAGCAGTTACTCGACCCCAGCCGACAAGACCCAGTACTTC
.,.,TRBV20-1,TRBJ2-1,CTPEASYNEQFF,TGTACCCCCGAGGCTAGCTACAATGAGCAGTTCTTC
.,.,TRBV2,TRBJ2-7,CASSEGGLAGVTYEQYF,TGTGCCAGCAGTGAAGGGGGGCTAGCAGGGGTAACCTACGAGCAGTACTTC
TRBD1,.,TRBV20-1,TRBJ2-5,CSADRGHWLDWVGETQYF,TGCAGTGCCGACAGGGGCCACTGGTTGGACTGGGTCGGAGAGACCCAGTACTTC
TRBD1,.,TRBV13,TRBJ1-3,CASSYRTGTGNTIYF,TGTGCCAGCAGCTACAGGACAGGTACTGGAAACACCATATATTTT
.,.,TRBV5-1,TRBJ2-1,CASSFTDTARVEQFF,TGCGCCAGCAGCTTCACTGACACGGCCAGGGTTGAGCAGTTCTTC
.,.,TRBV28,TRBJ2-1,CASNKQGILSYNEQFF,TGTGCCAGCAACAAACAGGGAATTTTATCCTACAATGAGCAGTTCTTC
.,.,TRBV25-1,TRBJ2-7,CASSEVGGFEQYF,TGTGCCAGCAGTGAAGTTGGCGGGTTCGAGCAGTACTTC
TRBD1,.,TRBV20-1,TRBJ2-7,CSARPGGYEQYF,TGCAGTGCCCGACCAGGGGGCTACGAGCAGTACTTC
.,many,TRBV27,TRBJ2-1,CASSLSSYNEQFF,TGTGCCAGCAGCTTATCGTCCTACAATGAGCAGTTCTTC
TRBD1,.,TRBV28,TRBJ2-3,CASSSWTGFSTDTQYF,TGTGCCAGCAGTTCCTGGACAGGGTTTAGCACAGATACGCAGTATTTT
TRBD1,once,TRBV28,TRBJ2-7,CASVAPGQGLFYEQYF,TGTGCCAGTGTCGCCCCGGGACAGGGGCTTTTTTACGAGCAGTACTTC
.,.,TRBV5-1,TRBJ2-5,CASNGPETQYF,TGCGCCAGCAATGGGCCGGAGACCCAGTACTTC